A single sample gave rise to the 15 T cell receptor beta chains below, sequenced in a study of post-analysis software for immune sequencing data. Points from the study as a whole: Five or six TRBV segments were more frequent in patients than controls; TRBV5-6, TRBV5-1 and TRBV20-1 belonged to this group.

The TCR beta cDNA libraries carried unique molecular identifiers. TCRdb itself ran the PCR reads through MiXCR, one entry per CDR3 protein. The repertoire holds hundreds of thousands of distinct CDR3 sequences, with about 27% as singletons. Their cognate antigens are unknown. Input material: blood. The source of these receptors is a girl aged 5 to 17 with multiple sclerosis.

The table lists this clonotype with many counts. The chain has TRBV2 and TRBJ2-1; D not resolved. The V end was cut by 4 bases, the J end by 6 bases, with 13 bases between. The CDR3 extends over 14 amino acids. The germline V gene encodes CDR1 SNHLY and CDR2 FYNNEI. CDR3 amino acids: CASSVLLPSNEQFF. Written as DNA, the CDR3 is TGTGCCAGCAGTGTTCTACTACCATCCAATGAGCAGTTCTTC.

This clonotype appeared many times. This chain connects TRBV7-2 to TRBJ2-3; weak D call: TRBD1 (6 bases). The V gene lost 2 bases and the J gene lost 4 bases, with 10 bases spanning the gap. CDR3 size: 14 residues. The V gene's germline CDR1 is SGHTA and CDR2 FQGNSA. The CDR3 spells CASSLSRGADTQYF. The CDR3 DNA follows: TGTGCCAGCAGCTTAAGCAGGGGTGCAGATACGCAGTATTTT.

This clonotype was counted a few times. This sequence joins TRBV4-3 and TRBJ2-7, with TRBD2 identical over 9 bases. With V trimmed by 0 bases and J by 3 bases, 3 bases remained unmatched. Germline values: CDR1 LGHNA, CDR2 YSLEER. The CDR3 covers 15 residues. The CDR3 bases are TGCGCCAGCAGCCAAGACGGTAGCGGGAGCTACGAGCAGTACTTC. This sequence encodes CASSQDGSGSYEQYF.

CDR3 nucleotides: TGTGCCAGCACTACTCTAGCGGGAGAGGCCAAAAACATTCAGTACTTC. Amino acids: CASTTLAGEAKNIQYF. V and J are TRBV6-6 and TRBJ2-4; 10 bases map to TRBD2. The CDR3 extends over 16 amino acids. Per germline, CDR1 MNHNY and CDR2 SVGAGI (reference sequence). V gave up 7 bases and J gave up 1 base; unmatched junction bases: 7.

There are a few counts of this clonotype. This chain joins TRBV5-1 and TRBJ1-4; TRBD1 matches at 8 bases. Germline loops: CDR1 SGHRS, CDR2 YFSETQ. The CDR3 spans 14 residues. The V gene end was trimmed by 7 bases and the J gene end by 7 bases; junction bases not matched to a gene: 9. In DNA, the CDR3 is TGCGCCAGCGGCACCAGGGGGCTCAGTGAAAAACTGTTTTTT. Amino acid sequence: CASGTRGLSEKLFF.

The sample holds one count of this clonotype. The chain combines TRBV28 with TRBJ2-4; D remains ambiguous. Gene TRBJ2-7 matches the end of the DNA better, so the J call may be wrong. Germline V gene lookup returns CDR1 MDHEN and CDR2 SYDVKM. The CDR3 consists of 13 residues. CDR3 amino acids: CASRLLTDYEQYF. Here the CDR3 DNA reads TGTGCCAGCCGGCTATTGACGGACTACGAGCAGTACTTC.

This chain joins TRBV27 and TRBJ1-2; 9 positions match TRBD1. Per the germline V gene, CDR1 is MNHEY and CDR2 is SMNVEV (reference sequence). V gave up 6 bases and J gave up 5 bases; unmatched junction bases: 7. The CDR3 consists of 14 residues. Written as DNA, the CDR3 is TGTGCCAGCAGGGCCGGGACAGGGCCTTATGGCTACACCTTC. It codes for CASRAGTGPYGYTF.

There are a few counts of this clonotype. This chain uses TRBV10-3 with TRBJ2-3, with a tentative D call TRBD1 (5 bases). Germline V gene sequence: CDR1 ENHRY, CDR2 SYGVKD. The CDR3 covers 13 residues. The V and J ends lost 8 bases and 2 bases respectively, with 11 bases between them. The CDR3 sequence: CAIFDRNTDTQYF. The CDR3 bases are TGTGCCATCTTTGACAGAAACACAGATACGCAGTATTTT.

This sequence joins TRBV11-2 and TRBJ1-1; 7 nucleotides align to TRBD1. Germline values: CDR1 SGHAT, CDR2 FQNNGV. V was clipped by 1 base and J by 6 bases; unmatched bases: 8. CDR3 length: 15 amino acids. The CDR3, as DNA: TGTGCCAGCAGCTTAGTTTGGACAGGTATGCCTGAAGCTTTCTTT. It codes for CASSLVWTGMPEAFF.

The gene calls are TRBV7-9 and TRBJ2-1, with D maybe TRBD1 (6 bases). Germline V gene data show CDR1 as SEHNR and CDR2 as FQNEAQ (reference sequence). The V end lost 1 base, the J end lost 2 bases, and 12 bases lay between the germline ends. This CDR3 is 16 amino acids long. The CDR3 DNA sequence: TGTGCCAGCAGCTTAGTAGCAGGACAGCCCTACAATGAGCAGTTCTTC. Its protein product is CASSLVAGQPYNEQFF.

In nucleotides, the CDR3 is TGTGCCAGCAGCCCCCGGGACAGGGGCAATCAGCCCCAGCATTTT. Protein product: CASSPRDRGNQPQHF. The J gene is TRBJ1-5, the V gene TRBV7-9, with TRBD1 identical over 9 bases. The trim removed 5 bases at V and 2 bases at J, leaving 4 bases unmatched. In germline, CDR1 is SEHNR, CDR2 FQNEAQ (reference sequence). The CDR3 is made up of 15 amino acids.

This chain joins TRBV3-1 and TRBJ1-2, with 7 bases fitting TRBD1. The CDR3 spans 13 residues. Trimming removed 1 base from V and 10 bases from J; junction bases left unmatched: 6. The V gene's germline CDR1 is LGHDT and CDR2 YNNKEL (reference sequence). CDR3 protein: CASSQGQGSNYTF. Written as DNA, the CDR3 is TGTGCCAGCAGCCAAGGACAGGGTAGTAACTACACCTTC.

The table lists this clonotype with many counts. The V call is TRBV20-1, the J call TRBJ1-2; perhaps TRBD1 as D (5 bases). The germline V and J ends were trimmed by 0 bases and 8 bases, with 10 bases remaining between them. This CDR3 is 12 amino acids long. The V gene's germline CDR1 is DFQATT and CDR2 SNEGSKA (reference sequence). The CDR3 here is CSARDGHQGYTF. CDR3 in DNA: TGCAGTGCTAGAGACGGACACCAGGGCTACACCTTC.

The CDR3 DNA sequence: TGTGCCAGCAGCGAGCCCCCAACCCTAGGAGGGGCCAACGAGCAGTACTTC. Translated, it gives CASSEPPTLGGANEQYF. The V call is TRBV25-1, the J call TRBJ2-7; maybe TRBD2 (6 bases). Germline values: CDR1 MGHDK, CDR2 SYGVNS. The V end lost 6 bases, the J end lost 5 bases, and 26 bases lay between the germline ends. The CDR3 spans 17 residues.

CDR3 in amino acids: CSARDTREGYEQYF. DNA of the CDR3: TGCAGTGCTAGAGATACCCGGGAGGGCTACGAGCAGTACTTC. The V gene is TRBV20-1, the J gene TRBJ2-7; 8 positions agree with TRBD2. Germline loops: CDR1 DFQATT, CDR2 SNEGSKA (reference sequence). CDR3 length equals 14 residues. V was pared by 0 bases and J by 3 bases, with 4 bases of the junction left unmatched.